This is a list of T cell receptor beta chains from one sample in a study of blood T cells in healthy people across ages. TCRdb reanalysed the 5' RACE reads using MiXCR and keeps one entry per CDR3 protein. The sample contains 550,000 to 750,000 distinct CDR3 sequences, around 20% of which appear only once. Sequenced material: blood. Every receptor here comes from a man aged 70-80 years in good health. Both conserved end residues are part of each CDR3. The D gene is left open where the match is weak. The size of a clone is reported for some rows only, either as once, few or many, or as a class for expanded clones.

v_call	cdr3_length	j_call	d_call	clone_size	cdr3_aa	cdr3_nt
TRBV9	15	TRBJ2-1	TRBD2	few	CASSRASGIGNEQFF	TGTGCCAGCAGTAGAGCTAGCGGCATTGGGAATGAGCAGTTCTTC
TRBV7-3	18	TRBJ2-2	TRBD2	few	CASSLTLPGLAGVGELFF	TGTGCCAGCAGCTTAACGCTTCCGGGGCTAGCGGGAGTCGGGGAGCTGTTTTTT
TRBV19	15	TRBJ2-5	.	.	CASSIARVSQETQYF	TGTGCCAGTAGTATAGCGAGGGTCTCTCAAGAGACCCAGTACTTC
TRBV3-1	12	TRBJ2-5	.	.	CASSQEAGTQYF	TGTGCCAGCAGCCAAGAGGCAGGGACCCAGTACTTC
TRBV7-2	16	TRBJ1-2	TRBD1	.	CASSRDRVSYDYGYTF	TGTGCCAGCAGCCGGGACAGGGTCTCCTATGACTATGGCTACACCTTC
TRBV29-1	12	TRBJ1-2	.	few	CSVSENRYGYTF	TGCAGCGTCTCGGAAAACCGCTATGGCTACACCTTC
TRBV6-2/TRBV6-3	14	TRBJ2-5	.	many	CASSYGNRQETQYF	TGTGCCAGCAGTTACGGAAACCGCCAAGAGACCCAGTACTTC
TRBV7-9	12	TRBJ2-7	.	few	CASGRQPYEQYF	TGTGCCAGCGGCCGACAGCCCTACGAGCAGTACTTC
TRBV12-3/TRBV12-4	13	TRBJ2-5	.	.	CASSLLNLETQYF	TGTGCCAGCAGCTTACTCAATTTGGAGACCCAGTACTTC
TRBV28	15	TRBJ1-4	.	.	CASSPPGSQNEKLFF	TGTGCCAGCTCCCCCCCAGGCAGCCAGAATGAAAAACTGTTTTTT
TRBV20-1	11	TRBJ2-1	.	.	CSVPSYGEQFF	TGCAGTGTCCCTTCCTACGGTGAGCAGTTCTTC